What follows are 11 T cell receptor beta chains derived from one specimen sequenced in a study of cytomegalovirus exposure and HLA in healthy donors. Using immunoSEQ multiplex PCR, the repertoire was profiled, and TCRdb retains in-frame clones only, with some absent. Of 250,000 to 400,000 clones in the sample, 88% are singletons; the top ten hold approximately 0.96%. Sequencing used PBMCs. The source of these receptors is a man aged 25-40 years in good health and CMV-seronegative.

The rearrangement uses TRBV7-9 and TRBJ1-1; 12 nucleotides match TRBD1. Germline loops: CDR1 SEHNR, CDR2 FQNEAQ (reference sequence). V lost 1 base to trimming and J lost 5 bases; unmatched junction nucleotides: 8. The CDR3 has 17 amino acids. CDR3 loop: CASSLGDGDRGRTEAFF. The DNA of the CDR3 is TGTGCCAGCAGCTTAGGCGACGGGGACAGGGGGCGAACTGAAGCTTTCTTT.

This rearrangement joins TRBV5-4 to TRBJ2-7; possibly TRBD1 for D (6 bases). The CDR3 runs 15 residues. Germline lookup yields CDR1 SGHNT and CDR2 YYREEE (reference sequence). Trimming pared 0 bases from V and 3 bases from J, leaving 13 bases between. The CDR3 coding sequence is TGTGCCAGCAGCTTGGGAAGGGGGATACACTACGAGCAGTACTTC. Protein product: CASSLGRGIHYEQYF.

The rearrangement links TRBV27 to TRBJ2-5; TRBD2 matches at 8 bases. Losses at the gene ends were 5 bases for V and 2 bases for J; bases not matched to a gene: 4. The CDR3 loop spans 14 amino acids. Germline-derived CDR1 and CDR2 are MNHEY and SMNVEV (reference sequence). CDR3 nucleotide sequence: TGTGCCAGCAGTCAGCGGGGGAGACAAGAGACCCAGTACTTC. Its translation: CASSQRGRQETQYF.

The chain has TRBV6-5 and TRBJ1-2; 9 nucleotides match TRBD1. The CDR3 totals 15 residues. Germline CDR1 and CDR2: MNHEY and SVGAGI. V gave up 8 bases and J gave up 0 bases; unmatched junction bases: 7. DNA for the CDR3: TGTGCCAGCCAAGACCGGGACAGGGCTAACTATGGCTACACCTTC. It encodes CASQDRDRANYGYTF.

This clone was recorded a few times. The rearrangement links TRBV12-5 to TRBJ2-2; 7 bases align to TRBD2. The CDR3 contains 13 residues. The germline CDR1 and CDR2 sequences are LGHNT and FRNRAP. This CDR3 reads CATGSGVTGELFF. The CDR3 region has the DNA TGTGCCACGGGGAGCGGGGTTACCGGGGAGCTGTTTTTT.

This rearrangement joins TRBV15 to TRBJ1-1, with D hard to call. This CDR3 comprises 17 residues. V lost 4 bases to trimming and J lost 1 base, with 19 bases between them. CDR1 and CDR2 from the germline V gene are LNHNV and YYDKDF (reference sequence). The CDR3 loop is CATSTGGGRFGNTEAFF. Written as DNA, the CDR3 is TGTGCCACCAGCACGGGTGGAGGGAGGTTTGGGAACACTGAAGCTTTCTTT.

The chain is built from TRBV19 and TRBJ1-2; no clear D gene. V dropped 3 bases and J dropped 4 bases, with 21 bases sitting between them. The CDR3 contains 17 residues. Germline loops: CDR1 LNHDA, CDR2 SQIVND (reference sequence). CDR3 loop: CASSIYEVGGGSYGYTF. The DNA for the CDR3 is TGTGCCAGTAGTATCTACGAGGTGGGAGGAGGTAGCTATGGCTACACCTTC.

The rearrangement links TRBV4-1 to TRBJ1-4, with 9 bases fitting TRBD1. Germline V gives CDR1 MGHRA, CDR2 YSYEKL. The CDR3 loop spans 16 amino acids. After removal of 3 bases from V and 8 bases from J, the junction contained 10 bases not matched to a gene. The CDR3 protein is CASSQVNRGLGEKLFF. For the CDR3, the DNA is TGCGCCAGCAGCCAGGTGAACAGGGGGCTGGGGGAAAAACTGTTTTTT.

This sequence joins TRBV5-8 and TRBJ2-7; 11 nucleotides agree with TRBD1. V lost 4 bases, J lost 5 bases, and 5 bases stayed unmatched. Germline loops: CDR1 SGHTS, CDR2 YDEGEE. This CDR3 is 14 amino acids long. CDR3 sequence: CASSTDRGRNEQYF. CDR3 bases: TGTGCCAGCAGCACGGACAGGGGGCGCAACGAGCAGTACTTC.

The genes are TRBV27 and TRBJ1-2; D is perhaps TRBD1 (6 bases). V was pared by 6 bases and J by 1 base, with 18 bases between. The CDR3 contains 16 residues. Germline assignment: CDR1 MNHEY and CDR2 SMNVEV (reference sequence). The CDR3 loop is CASSPAVQGGNYGYTF. As DNA, the CDR3 is TGTGCCAGCAGCCCAGCGGTACAGGGTGGTAACTATGGCTACACCTTC.

This clone was observed a handful of times. V gene TRBV5-1 combines with J gene TRBJ1-2; D is uncertain. The CDR3 runs 14 residues. With 0 bases removed from V and 4 bases from J, the gap between germline ends came to 10 bases. Germline V gene lookup returns CDR1 SGHRS and CDR2 YFSETQ. CDR3 residues: CASSLEFGSYGYTF. The CDR3 DNA sequence: TGCGCCAGCAGCTTGGAATTTGGTAGCTATGGCTACACCTTC.